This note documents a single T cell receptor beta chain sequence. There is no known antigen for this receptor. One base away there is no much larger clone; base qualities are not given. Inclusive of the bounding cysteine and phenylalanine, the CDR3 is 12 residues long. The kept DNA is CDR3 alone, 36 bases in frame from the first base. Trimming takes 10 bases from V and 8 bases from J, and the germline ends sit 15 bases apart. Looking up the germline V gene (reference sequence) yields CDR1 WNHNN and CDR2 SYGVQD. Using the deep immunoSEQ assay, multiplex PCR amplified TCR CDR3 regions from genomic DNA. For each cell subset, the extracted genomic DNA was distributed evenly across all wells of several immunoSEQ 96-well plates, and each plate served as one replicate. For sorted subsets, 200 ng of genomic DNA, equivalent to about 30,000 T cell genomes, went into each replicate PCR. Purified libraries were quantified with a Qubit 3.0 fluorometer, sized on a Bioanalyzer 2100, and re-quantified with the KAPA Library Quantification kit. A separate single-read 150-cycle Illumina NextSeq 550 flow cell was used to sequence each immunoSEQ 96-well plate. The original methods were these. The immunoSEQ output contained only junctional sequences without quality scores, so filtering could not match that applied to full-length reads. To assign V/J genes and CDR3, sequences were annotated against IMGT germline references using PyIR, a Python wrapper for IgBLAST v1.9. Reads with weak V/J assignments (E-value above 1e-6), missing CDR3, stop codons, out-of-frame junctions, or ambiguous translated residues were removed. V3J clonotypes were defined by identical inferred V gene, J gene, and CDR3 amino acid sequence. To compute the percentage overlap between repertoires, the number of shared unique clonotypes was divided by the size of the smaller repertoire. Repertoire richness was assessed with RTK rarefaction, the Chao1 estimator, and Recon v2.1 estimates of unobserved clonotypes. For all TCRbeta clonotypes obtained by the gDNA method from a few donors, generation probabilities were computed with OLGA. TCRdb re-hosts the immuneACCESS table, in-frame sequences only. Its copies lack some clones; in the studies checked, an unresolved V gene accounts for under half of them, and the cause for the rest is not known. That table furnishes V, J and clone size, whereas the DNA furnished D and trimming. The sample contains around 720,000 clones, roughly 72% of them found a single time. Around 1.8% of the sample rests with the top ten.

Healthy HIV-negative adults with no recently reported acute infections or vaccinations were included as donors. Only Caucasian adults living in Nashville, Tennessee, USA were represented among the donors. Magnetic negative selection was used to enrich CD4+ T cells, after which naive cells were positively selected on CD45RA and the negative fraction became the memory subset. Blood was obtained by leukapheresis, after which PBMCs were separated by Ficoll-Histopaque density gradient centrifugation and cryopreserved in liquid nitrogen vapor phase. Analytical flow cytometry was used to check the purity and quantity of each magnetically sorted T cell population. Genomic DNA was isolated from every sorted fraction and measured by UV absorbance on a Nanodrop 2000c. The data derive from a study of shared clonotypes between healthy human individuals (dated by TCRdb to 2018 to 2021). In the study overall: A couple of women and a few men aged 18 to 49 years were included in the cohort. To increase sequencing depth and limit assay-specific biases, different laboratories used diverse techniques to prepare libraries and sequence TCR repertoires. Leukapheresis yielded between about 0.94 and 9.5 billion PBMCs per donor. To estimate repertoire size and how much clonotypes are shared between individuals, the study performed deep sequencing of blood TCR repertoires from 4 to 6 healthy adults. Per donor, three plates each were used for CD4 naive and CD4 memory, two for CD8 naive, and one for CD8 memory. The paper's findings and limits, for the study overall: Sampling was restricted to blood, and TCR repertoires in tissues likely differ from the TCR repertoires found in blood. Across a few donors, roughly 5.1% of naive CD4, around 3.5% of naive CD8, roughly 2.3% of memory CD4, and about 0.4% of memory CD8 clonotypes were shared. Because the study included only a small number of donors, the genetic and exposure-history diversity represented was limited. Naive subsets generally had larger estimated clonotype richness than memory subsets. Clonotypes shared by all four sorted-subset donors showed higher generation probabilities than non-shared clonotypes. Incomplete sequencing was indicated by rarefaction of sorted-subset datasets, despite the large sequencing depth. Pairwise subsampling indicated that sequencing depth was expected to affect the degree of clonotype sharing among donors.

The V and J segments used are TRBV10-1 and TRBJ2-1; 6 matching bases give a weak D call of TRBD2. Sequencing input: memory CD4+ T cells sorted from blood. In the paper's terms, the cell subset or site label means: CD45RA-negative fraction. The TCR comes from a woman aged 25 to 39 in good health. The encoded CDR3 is CAKTRLVYEQFF. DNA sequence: TGCGCCAAGACCAGACTAGTTTATGAGCAGTTCTTC.